This T cell receptor (beta chain) is drawn from a study of blood T cell repertoires in COVID-19. Overall study: From the United States, Italy and Spain came samples of acute and convalescent COVID-19.

The CDR3 is 13 residues long. With 4 bases removed from V and 3 bases from J, the gap between germline ends came to 9 bases. Looked up from germline, CDR1 is GTSNPN and CDR2 is SVGIG (reference sequence). Enrolled during active infection, Seattle patients were then followed longitudinally. Original processing notes: It was from reference gene primer amplification that nucleated cell counts were estimated. Produced via immunoSEQ multiplex PCR; TCRdb's table is partial and in-frame only. Clone size and V and J calls were adopted from that table, with D and trimming inferred from the DNA. Among just under 350,000 clones listed, 85% to 90% were seen once. With respect to this clone: Other DNA sequences in this specimen translate into the identical CDR3.

The J gene is TRBJ2-2, the V gene TRBV30; D remains unclear. This TCR was sampled from a woman aged 70 to 79 with COVID-19, enrolled during active disease. Sequencing was carried out using peripheral blood. This CDR3 is CAWTPRDTGELFF. The CDR3 DNA reads as TGTGCCTGGACCCCCCGGGACACCGGGGAGCTGTTTTTT.